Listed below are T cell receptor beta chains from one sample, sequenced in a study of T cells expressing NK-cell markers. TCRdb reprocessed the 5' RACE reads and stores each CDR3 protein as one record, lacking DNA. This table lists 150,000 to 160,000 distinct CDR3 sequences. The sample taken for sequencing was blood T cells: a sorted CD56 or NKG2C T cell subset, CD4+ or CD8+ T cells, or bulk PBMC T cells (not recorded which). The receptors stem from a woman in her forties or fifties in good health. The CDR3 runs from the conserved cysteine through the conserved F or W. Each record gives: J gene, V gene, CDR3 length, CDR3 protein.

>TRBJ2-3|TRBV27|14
CASSPSGRTDTQYF
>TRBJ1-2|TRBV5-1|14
CASSPPDRLGGYTF
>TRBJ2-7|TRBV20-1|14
CSARDRTGGYEQYF
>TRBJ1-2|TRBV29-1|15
CSVEEAGPDPYGYTF
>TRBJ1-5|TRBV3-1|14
CASSQGQGGQPQHF
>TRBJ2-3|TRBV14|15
CASSQVSGSGETQYF
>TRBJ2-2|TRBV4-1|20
CASSQPPGLAGGPNTGELFF
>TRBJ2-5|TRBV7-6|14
CASRSTGWQETQYF
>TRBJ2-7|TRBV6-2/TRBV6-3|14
CASGPPGQGNEQYF
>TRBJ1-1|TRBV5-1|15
CASSLGQGLNTEAFF
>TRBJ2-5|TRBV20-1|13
CSARDLGGETQYF
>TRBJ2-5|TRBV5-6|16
CARSLVGRSYQETQYF
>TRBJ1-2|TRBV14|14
CASSPVGTNYGYTF
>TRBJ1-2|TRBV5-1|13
CASMEEDLTGYTF
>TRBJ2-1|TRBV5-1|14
CASSALAANNEQFF
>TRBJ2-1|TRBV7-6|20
CASSLGGTSGKANVYNEQFF
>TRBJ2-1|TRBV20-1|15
CSARDPREGLNEQFF
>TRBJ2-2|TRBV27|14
CASSLGWNTGELFF
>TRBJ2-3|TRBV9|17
CASSVGQGWISTDTQYF
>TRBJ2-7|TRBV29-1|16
CSVGPSGRAFLYEQYF
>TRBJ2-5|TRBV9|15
CASSVGGRGRETQYF
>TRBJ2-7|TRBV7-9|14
CASSLAGAAYEQYF
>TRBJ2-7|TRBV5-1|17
CASSSAGLAGDPYEQYF
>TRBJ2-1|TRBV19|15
CASSILATTYNEQFF
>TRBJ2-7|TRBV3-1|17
CASSLDSVGRSSYEQYF
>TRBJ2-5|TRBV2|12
CAILTGPETQYF
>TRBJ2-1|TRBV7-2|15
CASSFLAGSYNEQFF
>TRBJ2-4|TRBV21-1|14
CARGGGRFKNIQYF